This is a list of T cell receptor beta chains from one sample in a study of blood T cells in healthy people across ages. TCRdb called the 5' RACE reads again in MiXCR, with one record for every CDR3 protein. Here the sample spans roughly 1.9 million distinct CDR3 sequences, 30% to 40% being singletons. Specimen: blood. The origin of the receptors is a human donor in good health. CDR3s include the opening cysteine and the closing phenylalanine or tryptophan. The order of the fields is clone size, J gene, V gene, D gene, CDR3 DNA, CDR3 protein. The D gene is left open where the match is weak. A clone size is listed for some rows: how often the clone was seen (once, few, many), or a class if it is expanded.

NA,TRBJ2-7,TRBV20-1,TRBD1,TGCAGTGCTCAGGGGGCAACTTTCTACGAGCAGTACTTC,CSAQGATFYEQYF
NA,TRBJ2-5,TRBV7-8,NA,TGTGCCAGCAGCCCTCACCGGGCCGGGGGCGCGCACCAAGAGACCCAGTACTTC,CASSPHRAGGAHQETQYF
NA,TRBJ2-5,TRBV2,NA,TGTGCCAGCAGTGAAGAGGGCGCGATTCAGTACTTC,CASSEEGAIQYF
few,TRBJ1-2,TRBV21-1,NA,TGTGCCAGCAGCAAAGATTGGGGACAGGCCAACTATGGCTACACCTTC,CASSKDWGQANYGYTF
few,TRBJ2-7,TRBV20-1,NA,TGCAGTGCCCCTAATTCCGGGACGACGTTGGTCGAGCAGTACTTC,CSAPNSGTTLVEQYF
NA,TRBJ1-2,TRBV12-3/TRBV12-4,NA,TGTGCCAGCGGCCCGCGGGGAATCTATGGCTACACCTTC,CASGPRGIYGYTF
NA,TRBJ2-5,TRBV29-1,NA,TGCAGCGTTCGGGGCAGGGGTTGGGAGACCCAGTACTTC,CSVRGRGWETQYF
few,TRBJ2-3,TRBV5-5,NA,TGTGCCAGCAGCACGGACAGAGTTTCCACAGATACGCAGTATTTT,CASSTDRVSTDTQYF
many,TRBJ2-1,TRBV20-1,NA,TGCAGTGCTAGAGATCGAATAGTCAATGAGCAGTTCTTC,CSARDRIVNEQFF
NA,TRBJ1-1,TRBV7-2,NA,TGTGCCAGCAGCTTAAAGTGGGTTGCTGAAGCTTTCTTT,CASSLKWVAEAFF
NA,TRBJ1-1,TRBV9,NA,TGTGCCAGCAGCGTAACACCGGGATCGAACACTGAAGCTTTCTTT,CASSVTPGSNTEAFF
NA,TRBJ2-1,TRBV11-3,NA,TGTGCCAGCAGCTTAGATTTGTGGGCTAGCGAAAGTCTCAATGAGCAGTTCTTC,CASSLDLWASESLNEQFF
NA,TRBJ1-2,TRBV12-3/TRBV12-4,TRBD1,TGTGCCAGCAGACCGTCACAGGGGGCGGGGGTCTATGGCTACACCTTC,CASRPSQGAGVYGYTF
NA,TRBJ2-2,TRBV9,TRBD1,TGTGCCAGCAGCTTGGGTCTACAGGGGGCAAGTCCCGGGGAGCTGTTTTTT,CASSLGLQGASPGELFF
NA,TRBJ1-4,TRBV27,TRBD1,TGTGCCAGCACCGCGACAGGGGGCCTCGAAAAACTGTTTTTT,CASTATGGLEKLFF